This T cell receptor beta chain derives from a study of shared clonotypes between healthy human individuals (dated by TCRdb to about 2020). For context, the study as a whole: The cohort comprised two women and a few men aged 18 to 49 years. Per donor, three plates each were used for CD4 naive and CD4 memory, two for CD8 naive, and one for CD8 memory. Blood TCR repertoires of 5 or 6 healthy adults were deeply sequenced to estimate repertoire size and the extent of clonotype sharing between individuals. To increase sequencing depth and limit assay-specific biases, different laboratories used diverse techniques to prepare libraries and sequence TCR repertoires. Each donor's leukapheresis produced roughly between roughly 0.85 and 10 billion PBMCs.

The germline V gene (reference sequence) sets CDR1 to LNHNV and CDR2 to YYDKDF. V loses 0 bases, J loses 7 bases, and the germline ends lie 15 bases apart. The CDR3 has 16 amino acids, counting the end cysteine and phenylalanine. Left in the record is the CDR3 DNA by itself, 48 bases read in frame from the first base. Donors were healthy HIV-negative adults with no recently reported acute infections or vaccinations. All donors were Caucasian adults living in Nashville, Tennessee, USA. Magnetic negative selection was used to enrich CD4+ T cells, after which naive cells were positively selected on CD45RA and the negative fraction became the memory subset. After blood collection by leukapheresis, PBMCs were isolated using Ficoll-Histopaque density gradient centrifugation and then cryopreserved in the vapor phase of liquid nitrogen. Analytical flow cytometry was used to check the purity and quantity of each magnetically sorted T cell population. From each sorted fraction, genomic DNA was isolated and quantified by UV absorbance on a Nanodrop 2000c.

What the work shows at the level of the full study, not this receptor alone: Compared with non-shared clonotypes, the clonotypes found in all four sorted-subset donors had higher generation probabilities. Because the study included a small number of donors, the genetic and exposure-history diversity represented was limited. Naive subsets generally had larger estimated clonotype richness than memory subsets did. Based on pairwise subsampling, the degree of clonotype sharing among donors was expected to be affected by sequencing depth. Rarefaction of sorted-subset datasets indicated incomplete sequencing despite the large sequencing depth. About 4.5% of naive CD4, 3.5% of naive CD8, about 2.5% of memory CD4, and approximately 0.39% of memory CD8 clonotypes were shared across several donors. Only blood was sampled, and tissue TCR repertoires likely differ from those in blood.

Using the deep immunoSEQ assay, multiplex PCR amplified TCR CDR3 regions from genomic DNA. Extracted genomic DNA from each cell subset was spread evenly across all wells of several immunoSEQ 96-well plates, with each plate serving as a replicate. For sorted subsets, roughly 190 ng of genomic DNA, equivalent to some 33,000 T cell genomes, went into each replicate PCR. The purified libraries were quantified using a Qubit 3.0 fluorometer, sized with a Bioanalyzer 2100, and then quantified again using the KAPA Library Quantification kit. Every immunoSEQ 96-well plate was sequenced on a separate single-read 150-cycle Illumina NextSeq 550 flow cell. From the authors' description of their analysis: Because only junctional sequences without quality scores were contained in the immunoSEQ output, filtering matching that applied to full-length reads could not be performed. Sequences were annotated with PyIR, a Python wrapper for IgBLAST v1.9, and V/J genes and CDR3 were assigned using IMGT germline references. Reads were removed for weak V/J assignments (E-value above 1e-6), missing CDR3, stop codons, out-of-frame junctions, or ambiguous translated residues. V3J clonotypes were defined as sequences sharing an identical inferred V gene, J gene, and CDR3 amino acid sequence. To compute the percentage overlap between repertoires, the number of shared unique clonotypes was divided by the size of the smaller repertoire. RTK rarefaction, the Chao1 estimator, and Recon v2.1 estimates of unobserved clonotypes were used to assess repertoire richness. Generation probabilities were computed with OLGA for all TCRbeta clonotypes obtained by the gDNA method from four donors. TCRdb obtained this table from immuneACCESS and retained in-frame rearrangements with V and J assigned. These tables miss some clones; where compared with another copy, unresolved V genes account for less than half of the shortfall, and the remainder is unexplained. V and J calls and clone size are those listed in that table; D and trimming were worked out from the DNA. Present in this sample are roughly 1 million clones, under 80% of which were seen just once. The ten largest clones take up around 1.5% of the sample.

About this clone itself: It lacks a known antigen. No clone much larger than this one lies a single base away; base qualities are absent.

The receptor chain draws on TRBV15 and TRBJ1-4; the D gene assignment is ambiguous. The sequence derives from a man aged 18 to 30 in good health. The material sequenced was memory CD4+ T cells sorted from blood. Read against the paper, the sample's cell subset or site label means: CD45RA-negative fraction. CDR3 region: CATSRDRSGLSEKLFF. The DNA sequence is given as TGTGCCACCAGCAGAGATCGATCAGGTTTGAGTGAAAAACTGTTTTTT.